What follows is one T cell receptor (beta chain) and its context. The sample belongs to a study of T cell responses to AZD1222 COVID-19 vaccine. J was trimmed by 2 bases and V by 5 bases; bases with no gene match: 13. Germline V gene data show CDR1 as SEHNR and CDR2 as FQNEAQ (reference sequence). This CDR3 is built from 19 residues. Clones were read by immunoSEQ multiplex PCR, and TCRdb kept only the in-frame ones, dropping some. The data show some 120,000 clones, over 75% seen once. This rearrangement joins TRBV7-9 to TRBJ2-2, with 11 bases lining up with TRBD2. Source: peripheral blood, taken on day 0 of AZD1222 vaccination. This sequence originates from an adult in good health. Here the CDR3 reads CASSAGSGRALSNTGELFF. Here the CDR3 DNA reads TGTGCCAGCAGCGCTGGTAGCGGGAGGGCCCTTAGTAACACCGGGGAGCTGTTTTTT.